The 14 T cell receptor beta chains reported below all come from one sample, sequenced in a study of response to subunit inactivated influenza vaccine. TCRdb analysed the RT-PCR reads with MiXCR anew, one entry per CDR3 protein. Of 700,000 to 900,000 distinct CDR3 sequences detected, 21% appear once; the ten largest clones hold roughly 10%. This specimen consisted of PBMCs from blood, obtained 5 to 6 days after vaccination. Receptors were obtained from a middle-aged man who received an inactivated influenza vaccine.

This clonotype appeared a few times. J is TRBJ2-1 and V is TRBV29-1; possibly TRBD2 for D (5 bases). The germline CDR1 and CDR2 sequences are SQVTM and ANQGSEA. The germline V and J ends were trimmed by 4 bases and 5 bases, with 12 bases remaining between them. This CDR3 region has 13 residues. CDR3: CSVVGDWNNEQFF. The DNA of the CDR3 is TGCAGCGTTGTGGGAGACTGGAACAATGAGCAGTTCTTC.

Many counts were recorded for this clonotype. V and J are TRBV6-5 and TRBJ1-3, with D unresolved. The CDR3 is 15 amino acids. Trimming pared 0 bases from V and 0 bases from J, leaving 6 bases between. Germline CDR1 MNHEY, CDR2 SVGAGI. This CDR3 reads CASSYSLSSGNTIYF. The CDR3 nucleotides read TGTGCCAGCAGTTACTCGTTAAGCTCTGGAAACACCATATATTTT.

The genes are TRBV12-2 and TRBJ1-1; the table's D call, TRBD1, was not checked against the DNA. TRBV12-2 is deemed a pseudogene. This CDR3 has 17 amino acids. CDR3 coding DNA: TGTGCAAGTCGCCATCAACCCCCACAGGGGGCTAACACTGAAGCTTTCTTT. It translates to CASRHQPPQGANTEAFF.

CDR3 DNA: TGTGCCAGCAAAGAAAGCGGAACCTACGAGCAGTACTTC. Amino acid sequence: CASKESGTYEQYF. The rearrangement joins TRBV6-2 or TRBV6-3 to TRBJ2-7, with D possibly being TRBD2 (5 bases). This CDR3 has 13 amino acids. CDR1 MNHEY and CDR2 SVGEGT come from the germline V gene. The V gene lost 7 bases and the J gene lost 2 bases, with 12 bases spanning the gap.

There are a few counts of this clonotype. V and J are TRBV5-6 and TRBJ2-1, with D unresolved. Germline lookup yields CDR1 SGHDT and CDR2 YYEEEE. The CDR3 contains 12 residues. V was trimmed by 0 bases and J by 10 bases, leaving 8 bases between them. The CDR3 region is CASSLGRLEQFF. As DNA, the CDR3 is TGTGCCAGCAGCTTGGGGCGGTTAGAGCAGTTCTTC.

This clonotype was picked up a small number of times. DNA for the CDR3: TGCGCCAGCAGCCAAGATACGGGGGTAGGTGAAGCTTTCTTT. Its protein product is CASSQDTGVGEAFF. The chain carries TRBV4-3 and TRBJ1-1, with D perhaps TRBD1 (5 bases). Between the trimmed V and J ends, which lost 0 bases and 7 bases, there was a span of 12 bases. The CDR3 runs 14 residues. Germline V lookup: CDR1 LGHNA, CDR2 YSLEER.

J is TRBJ2-1 and V is TRBV6-5; no clear D. This CDR3 region has 14 residues. Trimming removed 0 bases from V and 5 bases from J, with 8 bases in between. Germline V gene data show CDR1 as MNHEY and CDR2 as SVGAGI. CDR3 sequence reads: CASSYSTGNNEQFF. Written as DNA, the CDR3 is TGTGCCAGCAGTTACTCGACCGGAAACAATGAGCAGTTCTTC.

There are a few counts of this clonotype. V is TRBV12-3 or TRBV12-4 and J is TRBJ2-7; 7 bases line up with TRBD1. V dropped 6 bases and J dropped 5; count of bases not matched to a gene: 10. The CDR3 totals 14 residues. This CDR3 is CASSPQGGRNEQYF. CDR3 bases: TGTGCCAGCAGCCCCCAAGGGGGCAGGAACGAGCAGTACTTC.

This clonotype was counted only a few times. The V and J genes are TRBV20-1 and TRBJ2-1; a weak D match, TRBD1 (6 bases). The CDR3 length is 15 residues. V was shortened by 0 bases and J by 6 bases, with 15 bases between the two germline ends. Germline CDR1 DFQATT, CDR2 SNEGSKA (reference sequence). The CDR3 sequence: CSARDSGALPNEQFF. The CDR3, as DNA: TGCAGTGCTAGAGATTCAGGGGCCCTGCCCAATGAGCAGTTCTTC.

The J gene is TRBJ2-1, the V gene TRBV11-2; TRBD2 aligns across 12 bases. Germline CDR1 is SGHAT and CDR2 is FQNNGV. V lost 5 bases and J lost 8; bases outside the gene matches: 10. This CDR3 contains 16 residues. CDR3 protein: CASSPRLAGVSHEQFF. The CDR3 nucleotides read TGTGCCAGCAGCCCACGACTAGCGGGAGTTTCGCATGAGCAGTTCTTC.

This clonotype was recorded a few times. This chain links TRBV9 with TRBJ2-5; 7 bases fit TRBD1. V trimming: 0 bases; J trimming: 0 bases; junction bases outside the gene matches: 8. The CDR3 consists of 17 residues. Germline CDR1 is SGDLS and CDR2 is YYNGEE. The CDR3 spells CASSVDPGQADQETQYF. The DNA for the CDR3 is TGTGCCAGCAGCGTAGACCCCGGACAGGCGGACCAAGAGACCCAGTACTTC. The variable domain in full, with the rest retrieved from reference TRBV9 and TRBJ2-5, is DSGVTQTPKHLITATGQRVTLRCSPRSGDLSVYWYQQSLDQGLQFLIQYYNGEERAKGNILERFSAQQFPDLHSELNLSSLELGDSALYFCASSVDPGQADQETQYFGPGTRLLVL.

This clonotype has ten or more counts. J is TRBJ2-7 and V is TRBV9; the match to TRBD1 covers 7 bases. The V gene's germline CDR1 is SGDLS and CDR2 YYNGEE. With V trimmed by 4 bases and J by 0 bases, 4 bases remained unmatched. The CDR3 contains 14 residues. The CDR3 sequence is CASSYRDSSYEQYF. The CDR3 coding sequence is TGTGCCAGCAGCTACCGGGACAGCTCCTACGAGCAGTACTTC.

There are a few counts of this clonotype. V gene TRBV6-2 or TRBV6-3 combines with J gene TRBJ2-4, with TRBD1 identical over 8 bases. The CDR3 contains 15 residues. J lost 0 bases, V lost 6 bases, and 4 bases had no gene match. Germline V CDR1 and CDR2: MNHEY, SVGEGT. The CDR3 sequence: CASSVTGVAKNIQYF. CDR3 in DNA: TGTGCCAGCAGCGTGACAGGGGTAGCCAAAAACATTCAGTACTTC.

The chain has TRBV7-2 and TRBJ2-3; 9 bases map to TRBD1. Trimming removed 4 bases from V and 4 bases from J; junction bases left unmatched: 6. The V gene's germline CDR1 is SGHTA and CDR2 FQGNSA. The CDR3 has 15 residues. CDR3 sequence (DNA): TGTGCCAGCAGCTCTATAACAGGGGGCCCAGATACGCAGTATTTT. Translated: CASSSITGGPDTQYF.